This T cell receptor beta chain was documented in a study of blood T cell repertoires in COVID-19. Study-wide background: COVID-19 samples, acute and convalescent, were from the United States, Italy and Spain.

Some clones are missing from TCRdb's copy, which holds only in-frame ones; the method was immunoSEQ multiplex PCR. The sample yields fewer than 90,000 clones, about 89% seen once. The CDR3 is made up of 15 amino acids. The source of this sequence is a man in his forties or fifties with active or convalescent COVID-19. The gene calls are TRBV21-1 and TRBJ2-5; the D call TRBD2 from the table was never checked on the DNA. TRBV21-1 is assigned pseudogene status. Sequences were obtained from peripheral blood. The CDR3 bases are TGTGCCAGCAGCAACAAAAGGAGGTTCCGGGAGACCCAGTACTTC. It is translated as CASSNKRRFRETQYF.